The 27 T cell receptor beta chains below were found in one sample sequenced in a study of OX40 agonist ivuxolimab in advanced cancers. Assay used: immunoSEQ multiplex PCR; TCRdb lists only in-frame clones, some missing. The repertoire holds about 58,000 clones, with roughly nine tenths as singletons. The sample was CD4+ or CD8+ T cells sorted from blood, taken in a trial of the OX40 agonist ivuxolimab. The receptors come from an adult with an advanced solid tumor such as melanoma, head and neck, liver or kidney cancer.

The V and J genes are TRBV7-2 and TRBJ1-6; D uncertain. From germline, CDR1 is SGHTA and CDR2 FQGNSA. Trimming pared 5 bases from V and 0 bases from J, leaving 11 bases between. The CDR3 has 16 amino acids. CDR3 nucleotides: TGTGCCAGCAGCCCCCGGGAGAGCTCCTATAATTCACCCCTCCACTTT. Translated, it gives CASSPRESSYNSPLHF.

The CDR3, as DNA: TGTGCCAGCACCCCGGGGAGCAATCAGCCCCAGCATTTT. Its protein is CASTPGSNQPQHF. The J gene is TRBJ1-5, the V gene TRBV6-1; D remains ambiguous. Germline loops: CDR1 MNHNS, CDR2 SASEGT. The germline V and J ends were trimmed by 7 bases and 1 base, with 8 bases remaining between them. The CDR3 is 13 residues long.

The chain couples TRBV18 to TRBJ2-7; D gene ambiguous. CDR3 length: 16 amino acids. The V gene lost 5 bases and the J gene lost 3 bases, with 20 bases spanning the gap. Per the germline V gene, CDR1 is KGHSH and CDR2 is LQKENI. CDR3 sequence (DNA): TGTGCCAGCTCAGATTCCCGGGCCTCCCTAATCTACGAGCAGTACTTC. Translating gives CASSDSRASLIYEQYF.

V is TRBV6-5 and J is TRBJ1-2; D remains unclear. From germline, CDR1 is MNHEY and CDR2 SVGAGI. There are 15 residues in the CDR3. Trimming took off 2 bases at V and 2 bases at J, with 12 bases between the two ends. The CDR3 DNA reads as TGTGCCAGCAGTTACAGGTCTGGACGGAACTATGGCTACACCTTC. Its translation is CASSYRSGRNYGYTF.

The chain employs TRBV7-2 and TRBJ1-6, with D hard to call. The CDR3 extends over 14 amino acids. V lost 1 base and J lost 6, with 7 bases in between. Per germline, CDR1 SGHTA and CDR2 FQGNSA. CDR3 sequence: CASSLVWGNSPLHF. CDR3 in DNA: TGTGCCAGCAGCTTAGTGTGGGGTAATTCACCCCTCCACTTT. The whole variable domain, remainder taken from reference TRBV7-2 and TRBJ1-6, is GAGVSQSPSNKVTEKGKDVELRCDPISGHTALYWYRQSLGQGLEFLIYFQGNSAPDKSGLPSDRFSAERTGGSVSTLTIQRTQQEDSAVYLCASSLVWGNSPLHFGNGTRLTVT.

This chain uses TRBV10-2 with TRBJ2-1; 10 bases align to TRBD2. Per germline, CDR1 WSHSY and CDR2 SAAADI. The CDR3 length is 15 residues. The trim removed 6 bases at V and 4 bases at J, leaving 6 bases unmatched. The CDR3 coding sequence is TGCGCCAGCAGCACCGGGACTAGCGTTTACAATGAGCAGTTCTTC. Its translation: CASSTGTSVYNEQFF.

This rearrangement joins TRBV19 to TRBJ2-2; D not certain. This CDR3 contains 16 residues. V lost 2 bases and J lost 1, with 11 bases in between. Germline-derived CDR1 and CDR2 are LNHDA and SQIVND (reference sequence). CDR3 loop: CASSIKGRLNTGELFF. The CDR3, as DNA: TGTGCCAGTAGTATAAAGGGTCGACTGAACACCGGGGAGCTGTTTTTT.

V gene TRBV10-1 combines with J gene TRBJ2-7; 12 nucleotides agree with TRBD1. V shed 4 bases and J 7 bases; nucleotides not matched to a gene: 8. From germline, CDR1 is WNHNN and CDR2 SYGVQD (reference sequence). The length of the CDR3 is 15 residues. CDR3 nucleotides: TGCGCCAGCAGTGGCGCGGGACAGGGGGCGGGTGAGCAGTACTTC. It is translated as CASSGAGQGAGEQYF.

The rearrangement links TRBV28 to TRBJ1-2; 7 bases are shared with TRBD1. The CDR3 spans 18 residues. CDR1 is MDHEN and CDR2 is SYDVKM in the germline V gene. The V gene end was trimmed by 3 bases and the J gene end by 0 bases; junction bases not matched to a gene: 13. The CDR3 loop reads CASSFLLLQGGTNYGYTF. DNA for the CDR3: TGTGCCAGCAGTTTCCTCCTCCTCCAGGGGGGGACTAACTATGGCTACACCTTC.

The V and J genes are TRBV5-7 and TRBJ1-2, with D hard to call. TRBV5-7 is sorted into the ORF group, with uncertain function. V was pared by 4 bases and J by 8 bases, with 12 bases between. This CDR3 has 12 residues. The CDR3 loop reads CASSLNLPGYTF. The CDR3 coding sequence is TGTGCCAGCAGCCTCAATTTGCCCGGCTACACCTTC.

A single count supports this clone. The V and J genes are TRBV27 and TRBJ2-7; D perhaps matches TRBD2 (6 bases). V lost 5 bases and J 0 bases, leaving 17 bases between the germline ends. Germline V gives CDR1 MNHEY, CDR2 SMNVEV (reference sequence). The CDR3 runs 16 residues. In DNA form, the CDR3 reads TGTGCCAGCAGTCCTGGGCCCAGGCGGGGCTCCTACGAGCAGTACTTC. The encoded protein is CASSPGPRRGSYEQYF.

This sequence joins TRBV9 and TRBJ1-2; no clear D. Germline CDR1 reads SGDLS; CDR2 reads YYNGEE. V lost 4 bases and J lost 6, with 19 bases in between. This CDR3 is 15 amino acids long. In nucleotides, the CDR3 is TGTGCCAGCAGCCCCCACGTTTGGCCCTCGGATGGCTACACCTTC. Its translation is CASSPHVWPSDGYTF.

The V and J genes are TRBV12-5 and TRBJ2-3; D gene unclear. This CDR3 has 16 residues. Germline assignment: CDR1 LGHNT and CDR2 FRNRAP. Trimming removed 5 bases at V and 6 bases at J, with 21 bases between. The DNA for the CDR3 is TGTGCTAGTGGTCCCCCCGACACGCCAGGTGGGGATACGCAGTATTTT. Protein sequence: CASGPPDTPGGDTQYF.

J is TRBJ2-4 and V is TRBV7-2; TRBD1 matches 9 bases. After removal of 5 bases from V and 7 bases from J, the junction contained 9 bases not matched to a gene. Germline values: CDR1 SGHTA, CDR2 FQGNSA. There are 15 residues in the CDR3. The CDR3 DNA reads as TGTGCCAGCAGCCCCTACGGACAGGGGCATAACATTCAGTACTTC. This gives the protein CASSPYGQGHNIQYF.

CDR3 loop: CASSEPGNEKLFF. In DNA form, the CDR3 reads TGTGCCAGCAGTGAGCCCGGGAATGAAAAACTGTTTTTT. V usage is TRBV6-1 and J usage is TRBJ1-4; D unclear. The V end was cut by 3 bases, the J end by 5 bases, with 7 bases between. Germline V gives CDR1 MNHNS, CDR2 SASEGT. The CDR3 is 13 residues long.

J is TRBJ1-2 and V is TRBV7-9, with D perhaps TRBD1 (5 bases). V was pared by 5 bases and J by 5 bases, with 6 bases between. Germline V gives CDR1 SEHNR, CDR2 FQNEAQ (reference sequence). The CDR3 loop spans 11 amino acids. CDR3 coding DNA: TGTGCCAGCAGCCAGGGATATGGCTACACCTTC. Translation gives CASSQGYGYTF.

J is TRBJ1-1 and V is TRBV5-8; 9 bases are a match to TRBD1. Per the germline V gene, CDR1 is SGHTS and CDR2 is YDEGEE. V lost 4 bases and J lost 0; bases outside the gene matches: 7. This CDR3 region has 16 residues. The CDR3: CASSPGQGRLNTEAFF. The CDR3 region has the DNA TGTGCCAGCAGCCCCGGACAGGGGAGACTGAACACTGAAGCTTTCTTT.

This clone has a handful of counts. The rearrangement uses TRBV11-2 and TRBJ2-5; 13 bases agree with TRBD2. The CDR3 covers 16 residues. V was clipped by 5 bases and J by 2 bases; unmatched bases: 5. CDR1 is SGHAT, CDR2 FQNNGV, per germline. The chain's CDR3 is CASSKGLAGTQETQYF. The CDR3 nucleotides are TGTGCCAGCAGCAAGGGACTAGCGGGGACACAAGAGACCCAGTACTTC.

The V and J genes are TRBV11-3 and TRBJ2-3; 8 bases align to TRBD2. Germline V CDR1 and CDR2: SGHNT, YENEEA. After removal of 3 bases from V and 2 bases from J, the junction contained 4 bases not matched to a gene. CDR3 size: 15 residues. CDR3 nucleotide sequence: TGTGCCAGCAGCTTGGGCGGGAGGCCCACAGATACGCAGTATTTT. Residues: CASSLGGRPTDTQYF.

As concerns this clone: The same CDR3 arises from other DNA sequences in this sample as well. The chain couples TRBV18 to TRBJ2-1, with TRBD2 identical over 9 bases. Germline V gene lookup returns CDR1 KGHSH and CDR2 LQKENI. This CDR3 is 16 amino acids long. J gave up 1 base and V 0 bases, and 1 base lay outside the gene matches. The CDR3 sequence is CASSPPSGGSYNEQFF. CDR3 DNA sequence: TGTGCCAGCTCACCACCGAGCGGGGGGTCCTACAATGAGCAGTTCTTC.

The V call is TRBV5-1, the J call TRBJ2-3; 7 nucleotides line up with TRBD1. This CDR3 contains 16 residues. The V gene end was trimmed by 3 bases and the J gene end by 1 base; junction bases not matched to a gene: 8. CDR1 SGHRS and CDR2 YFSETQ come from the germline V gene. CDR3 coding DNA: TGCGCCAGCAGCTGGGGGAGACAGGGAGGCACAGATACGCAGTATTTT. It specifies CASSWGRQGGTDTQYF.

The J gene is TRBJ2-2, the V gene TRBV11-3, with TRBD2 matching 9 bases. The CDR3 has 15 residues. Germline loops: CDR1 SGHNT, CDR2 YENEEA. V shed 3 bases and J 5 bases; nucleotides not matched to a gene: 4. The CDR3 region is CASSFSSGSTGELFF. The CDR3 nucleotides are TGTGCCAGCAGCTTTAGTAGCGGGAGTACCGGGGAGCTGTTTTTT.

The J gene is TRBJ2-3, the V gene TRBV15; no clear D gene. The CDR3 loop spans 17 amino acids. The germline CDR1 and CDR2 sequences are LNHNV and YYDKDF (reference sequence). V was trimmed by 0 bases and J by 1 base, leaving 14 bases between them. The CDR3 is CATSRDRWRSRTDTQYF. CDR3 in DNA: TGTGCCACCAGCAGAGATCGCTGGAGAAGCCGCACAGATACGCAGTATTTT. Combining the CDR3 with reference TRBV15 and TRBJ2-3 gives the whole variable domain DAMVIQNPRYQVTQFGKPVTLSCSQTLNHNVMYWYQQKSSQAPKLLFHYYDKDFNNEADTPDNFQSRRPNTSFCFLDIRSPGLGDTAMYLCATSRDRWRSRTDTQYFGPGTRLTVL.

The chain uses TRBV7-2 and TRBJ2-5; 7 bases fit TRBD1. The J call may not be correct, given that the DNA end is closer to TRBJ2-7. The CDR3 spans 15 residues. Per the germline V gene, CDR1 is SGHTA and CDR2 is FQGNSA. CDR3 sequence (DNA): TGTGCCAGCAGCCTACAGGGGTCTCCTCGCTACGAGCAGTACTTC. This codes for CASSLQGSPRYEQYF.

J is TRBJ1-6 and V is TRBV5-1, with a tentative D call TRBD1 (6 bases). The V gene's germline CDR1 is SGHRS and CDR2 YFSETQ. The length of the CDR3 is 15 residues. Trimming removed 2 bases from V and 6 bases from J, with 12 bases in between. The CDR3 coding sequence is TGCGCCAGCAGCTTCGAACAGGGAGGTAATTCACCCCTCCACTTT. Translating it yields CASSFEQGGNSPLHF.

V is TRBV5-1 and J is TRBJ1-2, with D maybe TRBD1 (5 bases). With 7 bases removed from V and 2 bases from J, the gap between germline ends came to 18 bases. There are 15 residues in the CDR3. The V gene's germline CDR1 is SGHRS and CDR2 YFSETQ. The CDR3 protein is CASGNGGRNNYGYTF. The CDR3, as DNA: TGCGCCAGCGGGAATGGGGGGAGGAACAACTATGGCTACACCTTC.

The CDR3 sequence is CASSFVGGSGYTF. CDR3 nucleotide sequence: TGTGCCAGCAGCTTTGTCGGGGGAAGTGGCTACACCTTC. The chain links TRBV6-6 to TRBJ1-2, with a possible D match to TRBD1 (5 bases). This CDR3 has 13 residues. Looked up from germline, CDR1 is MNHNY and CDR2 is SVGAGI (reference sequence). The V and J ends lost 6 bases and 7 bases respectively, with 15 bases between them.